The TCR beta chain described here comes from a study of human T cells and chemical hapten exposure. General study results and limits: Sensitization with DPC brought no change to TCRs above 1 in 1000 in frequency.

TCRdb redid the calling of the RACE reads with MiXCR, one entry per CDR3 protein. The sample has around 57,000 distinct CDR3 sequences; around 10% are singletons. CDR1 and CDR2 from the germline V gene are MNHEY and SVGEGT. The V segment lost 4 bases and the J segment 8 bases; nucleotides outside the gene matches: 14. There are 16 residues in the CDR3. This sample's time point: pre-sensitization, week 0. Noted treatment: therapeutic diphenylcyclopropenone sensitization with weekly scalp DPC. The donor pool consisted of alopecia patients aged 18 to 70 years, considered suitable for DPC. This clonotype has ten or more counts. As yet, its antigen is unknown.

This chain connects TRBV6-2 or TRBV6-3 to TRBJ2-1, with 7 nucleotides matching TRBD2. This clonotype was obtained from a woman in her thirties or forties with alopecia areata. Some clones in this sample may be carry-over from other donors' samples. The sequences come from whole blood, collected in connection with sensitization to the hapten diphenylcyclopropenone (DPC). The CDR3 here is CASSWGGALASHEQFF. As DNA, the CDR3 is TGTGCCAGCAGTTGGGGGGGAGCGTTGGCTTCCCATGAGCAGTTCTTC.